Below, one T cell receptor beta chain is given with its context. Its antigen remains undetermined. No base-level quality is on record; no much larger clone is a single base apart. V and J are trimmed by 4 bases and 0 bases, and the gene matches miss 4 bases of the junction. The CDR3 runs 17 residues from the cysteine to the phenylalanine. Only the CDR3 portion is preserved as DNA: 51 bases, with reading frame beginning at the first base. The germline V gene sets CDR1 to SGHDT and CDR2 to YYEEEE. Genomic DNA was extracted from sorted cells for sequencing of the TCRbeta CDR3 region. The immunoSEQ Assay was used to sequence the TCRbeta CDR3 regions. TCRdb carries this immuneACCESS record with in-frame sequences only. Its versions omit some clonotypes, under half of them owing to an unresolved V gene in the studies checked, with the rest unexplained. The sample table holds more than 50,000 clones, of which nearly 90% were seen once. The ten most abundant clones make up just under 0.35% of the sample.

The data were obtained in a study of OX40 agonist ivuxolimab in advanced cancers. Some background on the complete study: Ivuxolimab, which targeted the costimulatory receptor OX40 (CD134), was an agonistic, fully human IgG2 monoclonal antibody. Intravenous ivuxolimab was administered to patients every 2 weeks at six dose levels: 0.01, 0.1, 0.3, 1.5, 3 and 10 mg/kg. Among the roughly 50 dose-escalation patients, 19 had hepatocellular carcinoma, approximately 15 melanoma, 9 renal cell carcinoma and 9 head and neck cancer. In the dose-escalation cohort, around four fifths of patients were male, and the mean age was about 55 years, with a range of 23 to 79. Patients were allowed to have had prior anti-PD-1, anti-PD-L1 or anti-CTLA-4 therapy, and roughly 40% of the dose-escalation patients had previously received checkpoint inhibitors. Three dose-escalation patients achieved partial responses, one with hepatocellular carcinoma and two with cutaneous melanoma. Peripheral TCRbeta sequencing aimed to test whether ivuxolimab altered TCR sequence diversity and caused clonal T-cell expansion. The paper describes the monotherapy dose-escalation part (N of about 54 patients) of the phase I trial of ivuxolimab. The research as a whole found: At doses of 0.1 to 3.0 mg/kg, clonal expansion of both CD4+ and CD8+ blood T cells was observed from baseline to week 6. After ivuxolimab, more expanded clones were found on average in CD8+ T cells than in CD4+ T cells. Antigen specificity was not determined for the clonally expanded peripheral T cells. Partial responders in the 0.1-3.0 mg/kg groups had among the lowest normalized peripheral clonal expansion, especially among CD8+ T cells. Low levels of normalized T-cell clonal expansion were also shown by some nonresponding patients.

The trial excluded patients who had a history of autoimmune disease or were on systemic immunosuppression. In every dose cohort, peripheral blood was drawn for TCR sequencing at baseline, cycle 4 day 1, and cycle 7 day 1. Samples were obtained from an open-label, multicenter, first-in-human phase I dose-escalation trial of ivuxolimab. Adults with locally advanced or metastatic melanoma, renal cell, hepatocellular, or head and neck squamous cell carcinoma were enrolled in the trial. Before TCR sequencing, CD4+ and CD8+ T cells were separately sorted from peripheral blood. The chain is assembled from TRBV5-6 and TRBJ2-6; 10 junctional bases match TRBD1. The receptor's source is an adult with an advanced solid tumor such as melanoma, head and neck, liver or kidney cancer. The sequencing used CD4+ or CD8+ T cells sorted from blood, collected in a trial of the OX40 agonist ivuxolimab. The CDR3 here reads CASSDWDRGSGANVLTF. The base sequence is TGTGCCAGCAGCGACTGGGACAGGGGCTCTGGGGCCAACGTCCTGACTTTC.